One and the same sample provided the 9 T cell receptor beta chains below, sequenced in a study of T cell repertoires and HLA-DP antigens. For these receptors, no antigen is known. This table comes from immunoSEQ multiplex PCR, and its TCRdb copy is limited to in-frame clones, with some not included. The repertoire holds around 100,000 clones, with about 92% as singletons. The material sequenced was CD4+ T cells from PBMCs. Receptors originate from a woman aged 18-29 years in good health and CMV-seronegative.

The chain is built from TRBV28 and TRBJ2-3; 7 bases are shared with TRBD2. With V trimmed by 3 bases and J by 3 bases, 6 bases remained unmatched. The CDR3 has 15 residues. In germline, CDR1 is MDHEN, CDR2 SYDVKM. This CDR3 reads CASSFRGSRTDTQYF. The CDR3, as DNA: TGTGCCAGCAGTTTCCGCGGGAGTCGTACAGATACGCAGTATTTT.

V and J are TRBV28 and TRBJ1-4; 7 bases match TRBD1. Germline lookup yields CDR1 MDHEN and CDR2 SYDVKM. This CDR3 region has 16 residues. V lost 5 bases, J lost 4 bases, and 10 bases stayed unmatched. The CDR3, as DNA: TGTGCCAGCAGTCCCTCCACAGGGGAGGGTAATGAAAAACTGTTTTTT. This sequence encodes CASSPSTGEGNEKLFF.

J is TRBJ2-5 and V is TRBV27, with D possibly being TRBD2 (7 bases). CDR1 is MNHEY and CDR2 is SMNVEV in the germline V gene (reference sequence). V dropped 7 bases and J dropped 2 bases, with 32 bases sitting between them. The CDR3 spans 20 residues. The CDR3 nucleotides are TGTGCCAGCATCCCTCATATGGGAGGGCAGGGGAGGGCAATACAAGAGACCCAGTACTTC. The encoded protein is CASIPHMGGQGRAIQETQYF.

The V call is TRBV6-5, the J call TRBJ1-1, with TRBD1 matching over 8 bases. The CDR3 is made up of 16 amino acids. J lost 4 bases, V lost 3 bases, and 10 bases had no gene match. The germline CDR1 and CDR2 sequences are MNHEY and SVGAGI. The CDR3 nucleotides are TGTGCCAGCAGTTATCTTGCGCCGACAGGGGCCACTGAAGCTTTCTTT. It encodes CASSYLAPTGATEAFF.

The V gene is TRBV18, the J gene TRBJ2-6, with 10 bases matching TRBD1. With 0 bases clipped from V and 2 bases from J, the junction kept 1 base outside the gene matches. Germline CDR1 reads KGHSH; CDR2 reads LQKENI. The CDR3 runs to 17 residues. CDR3 sequence (DNA): TGTGCCAGCTCACCACCGGGGACAGGGGCTGGGGCCAACGTCCTGACTTTC. Its translation is CASSPPGTGAGANVLTF.

The chain uses TRBV6-1 and TRBJ2-2, with 7 bases identical to TRBD2. Germline CDR1 MNHNS, CDR2 SASEGT. Germline trimming cut 7 bases from V and 2 bases from J; bases unmatched to any gene: 7. CDR3 length equals 15 residues. The CDR3 is CASKRLARNTGELFF. The CDR3 DNA reads as TGTGCCAGCAAGAGACTAGCCCGAAACACCGGGGAGCTGTTTTTT.

The chain couples TRBV2 to TRBJ2-6, with TRBD2 matching 7 bases. Germline CDR1 is SNHLY and CDR2 is FYNNEI. With 4 bases clipped from V and 0 bases from J, the junction kept 0 bases outside the gene matches. The CDR3 loop spans 15 amino acids. This chain's CDR3 is CASSAGGSGANVLTF. Here the CDR3 DNA reads TGTGCCAGCAGTGCGGGAGGCTCTGGGGCCAACGTCCTGACTTTC.

This clone was observed a few times. V gene TRBV28 combines with J gene TRBJ1-2; TRBD1 matches 7 bases. CDR3 length equals 16 residues. Germline V gene data show CDR1 as MDHEN and CDR2 as SYDVKM. Trimming removed 4 bases from V and 4 bases from J; junction bases left unmatched: 12. This chain's CDR3 is CASSSPLTGVVYGYTF. The CDR3 region has the DNA TGTGCCAGCAGTTCCCCCCTAACAGGGGTGGTCTATGGCTACACCTTC.

This rearrangement joins TRBV19 to TRBJ1-1; TRBD1 aligns across 8 bases. The CDR3 loop spans 12 amino acids. Germline V gene lookup returns CDR1 LNHDA and CDR2 SQIVND (reference sequence). V gave up 6 bases and J gave up 3 bases; unmatched junction bases: 0. CDR3 bases: TGTGCCAGTAGGGACAGGGACACTGAAGCTTTCTTT. As protein: CASRDRDTEAFF.